This paragraph reports one T cell receptor (beta chain). This specimen belongs to a study of PD-L1 blockade in urothelial cancer. There were between 1 and 8 samples from each patient, taken pretreatment and on-treatment. The repertoire was sequenced with immunoSEQ multiplex PCR; TCRdb's copy has only in-frame clones and lacks some. In the table there are roughly 16,000 clones, around 90% of which are singletons. This CDR3 comprises 16 residues. CDR1 and CDR2 from the germline V gene are LGHNA and YSLEER. V dropped 0 bases and J dropped 8 bases, with 16 bases sitting between them. The receptor was isolated from a man aged 50 or older with urothelial cancer. The starting material was PBMCs, obtained around atezolizumab (anti-PD-L1) treatment. This sequence joins TRBV4-3 and TRBJ2-2, with a weak D call TRBD2 (7 bases). This CDR3 reads CASSQEVMAGAGELFF. The CDR3 nucleotides are TGCGCCAGCAGCCAAGAAGTCATGGCGGGGGCAGGGGAGCTGTTTTTT.